This T cell receptor (beta chain) was recorded in a study of T-cell memory formation after mild COVID-19. Overall study results and limits: Some SARS-CoV-2-responding clones were already detected in memory before infection. Second-wave clones with a day 37 peak had unconfirmed SARS-CoV-2 specificity.

TCR alpha and TCR beta cDNA libraries carrying sample barcodes and UMIs came from 5'RACE with constant-segment primers. TCRdb re-called the 5' RACE reads with MiXCR, one entry per CDR3 protein. The repertoire holds approximately 500,000 distinct CDR3 sequences, with approximately 25% as singletons. V dropped 5 bases and J dropped 5 bases, with 18 bases sitting between them. The CDR3 spans 15 residues. The germline gives CDR1 SGHVS, CDR2 FNYEAQ. Comments on this clonotype: Its antigen remains unknown.

The clonotype originates from an adult woman who had mild COVID-19 (a few samples of this study predate the infection). Cell type and time point are not known. The rearrangement uses TRBV7-6 and TRBJ2-5, with a tentative D call TRBD2 (6 bases). Sequenced: PBMCs or a T cell subset sorted from them (not recorded which). CDR3 sequence: CASSPNHGRSETQYF. The CDR3 coding sequence is TGTGCCAGCAGCCCGAATCACGGGAGAAGTGAGACCCAGTACTTC.